Shown below are 4 T cell receptor beta chains from a single sample sequenced in a study of response to subunit inactivated influenza vaccine (dated by TCRdb to about 2018). Libraries were constructed by RT-PCR. Sequencing was performed on an Illumina HiSeq 2500. Using fastp trimming at Q25 and MiXCR clonotype assembly, TCRdb reanalyzed the public sequencing data and kept in-frame beta chains. Every CDR3 protein is listed once, alongside the most common genes and DNA of its rows. Here the sample has about 240,000 distinct CDR3 sequences; 10% to 15% occur a single time. 7.5% to 10% of the sample goes to the ten largest clones. The sample in question was non-naive T cells sorted from PBMCs, obtained around 15 days before vaccination. Read against the paper, the sample's cell subset or site label means: memory T cell fraction. Receptors were obtained from a man aged 50 to 60 who received an inactivated influenza vaccine. Donor details come from another sample of the same person, matched by shared clones.

This chain's CDR3 is CAWKLSGPANTIYF. CDR3 in DNA: TGTGCCTGGAAATTATCCGGACCAGCAAACACCATATATTTT. This sequence joins TRBV30 and TRBJ1-3; D remains ambiguous. The ends were cut back, 4 bases at V and 6 bases at J, with 16 bases in the middle. The CDR3 is made up of 14 amino acids. CDR1 is GTSNPN, CDR2 SVGIG, per germline (reference sequence).

The gene calls are TRBV4-1 and TRBJ2-4; D is unresolved. The CDR3 totals 16 residues. In germline, CDR1 is MGHRA, CDR2 YSYEKL. V lost 1 base, J lost 3 bases, and 13 bases lay in between. CDR3 region: CASSQGVGVVKNIQYF. In DNA, the CDR3 is TGCGCCAGCAGCCAAGGAGTGGGTGTCGTCAAAAACATTCAGTACTTC.

The chain employs TRBV28 and TRBJ2-3; either TRBD1 or TRBD2 may supply D (5 bases each). The V gene's germline CDR1 is MDHEN and CDR2 SYDVKM. The ends were cut back, 5 bases at V and 2 bases at J, with 14 bases in the middle. This CDR3 comprises 15 residues. The CDR3 bases are TGTGCCAGCAGTATCGGGGCTGGATACACAGATACGCAGTATTTT. This translates into CASSIGAGYTDTQYF.

This clonotype occurred a few times. This rearrangement joins TRBV20-1 to TRBJ2-3; 7 bases match TRBD2. Germline V gene sequence: CDR1 DFQATT, CDR2 SNEGSKA (reference sequence). The CDR3 contains 14 residues. V lost 0 bases and J lost 2; bases outside the gene matches: 2. The CDR3 DNA reads as TGCAGTGCTAGAGAAGCGGGGTACACAGATACGCAGTATTTT. This gives the protein CSAREAGYTDTQYF.